This T cell receptor beta chain stems from a study of CD8 T cells in Susac syndrome. The CDR3 consists of 17 residues. Germline loops: CDR1 SGHRS, CDR2 YFSETQ. V shed 0 bases and J shed 8 bases, with 21 bases lying between them. Sequencing of TCR beta was performed on blood CD8+ T cells and on blood CD4+ T cells. Relapsing-remitting disease, either stable or active, was present in the multiple sclerosis controls, who were treatment-naive patients. Negative isolation yielded the CD8+ and CD4+ T cells, while FACS enriched the TEMRA cells. After extraction with the RNeasy kit, about 0.45 to 1 ug of the RNA was reverse transcribed using random hexamers. An immunoSEQ multiplex PCR generated amplified TCR beta CDR3 products spanning 54 Vbeta and 13 Jbeta. TCRdb reprocessed the immunoSEQ multiplex PCR reads with MiXCR, giving one entry per CDR3 protein. The profile shows 250,000 to 300,000 distinct CDR3 sequences, roughly 85% of them singletons.

The chain uses TRBV5-1 and TRBJ1-3; D is possibly TRBD1 (5 bases). This TCR was recovered from a human donor with multiple sclerosis. Sequencing was carried out using CD8+ T cells from PBMCs. As DNA, the CDR3 is TGCGCCAGCAGCTTGGATGGAGAATGGGGACGGGTGGACACCATATATTTT. This sequence encodes CASSLDGEWGRVDTIYF.